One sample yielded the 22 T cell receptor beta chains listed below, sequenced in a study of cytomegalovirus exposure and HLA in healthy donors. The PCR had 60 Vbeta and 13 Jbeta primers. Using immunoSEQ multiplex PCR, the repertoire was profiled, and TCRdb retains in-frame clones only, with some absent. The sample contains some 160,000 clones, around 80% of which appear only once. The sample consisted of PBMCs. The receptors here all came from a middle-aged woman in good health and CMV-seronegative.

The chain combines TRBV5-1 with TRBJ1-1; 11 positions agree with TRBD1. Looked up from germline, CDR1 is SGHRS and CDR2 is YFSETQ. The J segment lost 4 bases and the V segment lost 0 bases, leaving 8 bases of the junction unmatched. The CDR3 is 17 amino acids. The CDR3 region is CASSLGGQGAGGTEAFF. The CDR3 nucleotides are TGCGCCAGCAGCTTGGGCGGACAGGGGGCGGGTGGCACTGAAGCTTTCTTT.

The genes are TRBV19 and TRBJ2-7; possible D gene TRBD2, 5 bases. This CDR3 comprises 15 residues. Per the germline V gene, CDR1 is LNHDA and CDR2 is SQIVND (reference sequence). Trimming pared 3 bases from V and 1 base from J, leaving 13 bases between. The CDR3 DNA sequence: TGTGCCAGTAGTATGGAGGTCGGCCATTCCTACGAGCAGTACTTC. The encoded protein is CASSMEVGHSYEQYF. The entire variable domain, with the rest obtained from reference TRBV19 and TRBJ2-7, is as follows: DGGITQSPKYLFRKEGQNVTLSCEQNLNHDAMYWYRQDPGQGLRLIYYSQIVNDFQKGDIAEGYSVSREKKESFPLTVTSAQKNPTAFYLCASSMEVGHSYEQYFGPGTRLTVT.

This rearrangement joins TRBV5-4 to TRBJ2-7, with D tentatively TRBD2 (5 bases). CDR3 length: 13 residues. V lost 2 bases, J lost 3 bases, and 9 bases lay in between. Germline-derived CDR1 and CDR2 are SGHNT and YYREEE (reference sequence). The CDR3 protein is CASSLSGNYEQYF. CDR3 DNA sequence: TGTGCCAGCAGCTTATCCGGGAACTACGAGCAGTACTTC.

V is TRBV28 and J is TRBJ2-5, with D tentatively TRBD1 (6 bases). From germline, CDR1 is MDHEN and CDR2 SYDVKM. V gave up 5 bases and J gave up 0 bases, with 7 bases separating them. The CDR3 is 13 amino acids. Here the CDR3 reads CASSRTDQETQYF. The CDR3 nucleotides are TGTGCCAGCAGTCGGACAGACCAAGAGACCCAGTACTTC.

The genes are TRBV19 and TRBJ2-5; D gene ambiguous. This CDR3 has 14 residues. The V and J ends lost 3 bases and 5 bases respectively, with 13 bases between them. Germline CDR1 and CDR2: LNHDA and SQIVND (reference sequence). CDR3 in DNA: TGTGCCAGTAGTATGATAGGAGTTCAGGAGACCCAGTACTTC. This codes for CASSMIGVQETQYF.

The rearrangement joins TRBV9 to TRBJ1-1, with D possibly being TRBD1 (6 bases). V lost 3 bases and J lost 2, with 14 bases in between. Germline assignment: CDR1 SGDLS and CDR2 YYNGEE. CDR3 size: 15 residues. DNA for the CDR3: TGTGCCAGCAGCGCGAGGGGGAAAGCTAACACTGAAGCTTTCTTT. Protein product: CASSARGKANTEAFF.

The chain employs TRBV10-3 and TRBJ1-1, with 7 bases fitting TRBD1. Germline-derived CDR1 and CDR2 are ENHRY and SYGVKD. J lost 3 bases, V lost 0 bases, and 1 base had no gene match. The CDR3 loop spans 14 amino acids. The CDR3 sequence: CAISESGQYTEAFF. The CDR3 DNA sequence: TGTGCCATCAGTGAGTCGGGACAGTACACTGAAGCTTTCTTT.

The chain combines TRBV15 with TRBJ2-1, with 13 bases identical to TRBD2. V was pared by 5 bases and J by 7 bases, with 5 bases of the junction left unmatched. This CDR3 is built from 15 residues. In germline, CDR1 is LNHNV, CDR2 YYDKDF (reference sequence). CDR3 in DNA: TGTGCCACCAGCCTGCGACTAGCGGGAGGAAATGAGCAGTTCTTC. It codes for CATSLRLAGGNEQFF.

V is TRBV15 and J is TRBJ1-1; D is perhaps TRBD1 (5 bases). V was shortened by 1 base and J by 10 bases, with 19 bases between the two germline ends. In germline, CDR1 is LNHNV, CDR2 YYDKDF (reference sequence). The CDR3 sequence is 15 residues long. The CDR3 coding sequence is TGTGCCACCAGCAGAGTCGGGCGGCCGGGGGATGGAGCTTTCTTT. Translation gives CATSRVGRPGDGAFF.

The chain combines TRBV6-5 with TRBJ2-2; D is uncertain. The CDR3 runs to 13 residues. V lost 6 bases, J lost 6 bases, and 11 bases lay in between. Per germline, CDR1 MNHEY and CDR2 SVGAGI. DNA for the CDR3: TGTGCCAGCAGCCGACCAGGTTCCGGGGAGCTGTTTTTT. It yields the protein CASSRPGSGELFF.

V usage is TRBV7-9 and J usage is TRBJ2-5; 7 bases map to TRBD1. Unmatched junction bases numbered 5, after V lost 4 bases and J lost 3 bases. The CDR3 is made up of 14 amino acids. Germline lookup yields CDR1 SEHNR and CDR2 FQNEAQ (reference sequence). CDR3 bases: TGTGCCAGCAGCTACCGACAGGGAGAAGAGACCCAGTACTTC. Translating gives CASSYRQGEETQYF.

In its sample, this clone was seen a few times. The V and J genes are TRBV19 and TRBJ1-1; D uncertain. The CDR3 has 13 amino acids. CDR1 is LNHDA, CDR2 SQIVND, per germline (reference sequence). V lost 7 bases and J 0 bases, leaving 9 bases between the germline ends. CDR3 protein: CASMTPMNTEAFF. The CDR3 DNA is TGTGCCAGTATGACACCCATGAACACTGAAGCTTTCTTT.

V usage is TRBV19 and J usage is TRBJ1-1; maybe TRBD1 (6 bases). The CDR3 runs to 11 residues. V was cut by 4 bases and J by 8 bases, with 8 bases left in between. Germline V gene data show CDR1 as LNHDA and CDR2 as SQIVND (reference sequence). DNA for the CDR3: TGTGCCAGTAGTACGACAGGAGAAGCTTTCTTT. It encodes CASSTTGEAFF.

Written as DNA, the CDR3 is TGTGCCAGCAGCCTGACAGGGGGGGACACTGAAGCTTTCTTT. Its protein product is CASSLTGGDTEAFF. The chain combines TRBV7-6 with TRBJ1-1, with TRBD1 matching over 9 bases. V lost 5 bases to trimming and J lost 3 bases; unmatched junction nucleotides: 4. This CDR3 has 14 amino acids. Germline CDR1 SGHVS, CDR2 FNYEAQ.

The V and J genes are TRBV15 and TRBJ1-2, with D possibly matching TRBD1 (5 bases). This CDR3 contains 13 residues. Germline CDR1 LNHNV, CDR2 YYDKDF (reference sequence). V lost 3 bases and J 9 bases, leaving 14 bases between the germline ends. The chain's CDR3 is CATSSADKLRYTF. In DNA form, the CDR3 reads TGTGCCACCAGCAGTGCGGACAAGTTACGCTACACCTTC.

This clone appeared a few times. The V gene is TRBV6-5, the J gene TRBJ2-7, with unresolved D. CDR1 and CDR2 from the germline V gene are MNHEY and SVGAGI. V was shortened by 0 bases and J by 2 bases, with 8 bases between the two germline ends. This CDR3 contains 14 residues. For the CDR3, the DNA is TGTGCCAGCAGTTACTCGATCCCAGCCTACGAGCAGTACTTC. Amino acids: CASSYSIPAYEQYF.

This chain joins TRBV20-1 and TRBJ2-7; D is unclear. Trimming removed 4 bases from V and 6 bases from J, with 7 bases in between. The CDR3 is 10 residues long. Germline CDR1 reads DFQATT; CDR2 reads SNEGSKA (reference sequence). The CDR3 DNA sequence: TGCAGTGCTAACCTAGGCGAGCAGTACTTC. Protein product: CSANLGEQYF.

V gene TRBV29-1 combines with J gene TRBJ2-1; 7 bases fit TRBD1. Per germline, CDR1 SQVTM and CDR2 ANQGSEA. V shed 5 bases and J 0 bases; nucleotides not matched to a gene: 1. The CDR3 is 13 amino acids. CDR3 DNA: TGCAGCGTTACAGGGGCCTCCTACAATGAGCAGTTCTTC. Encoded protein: CSVTGASYNEQFF.

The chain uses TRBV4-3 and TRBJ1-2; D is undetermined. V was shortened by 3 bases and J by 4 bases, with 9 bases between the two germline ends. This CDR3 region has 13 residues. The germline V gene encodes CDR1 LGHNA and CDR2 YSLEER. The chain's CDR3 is CASSHDTSYGYTF. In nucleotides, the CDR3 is TGCGCCAGCAGCCACGACACGTCCTATGGCTACACCTTC.

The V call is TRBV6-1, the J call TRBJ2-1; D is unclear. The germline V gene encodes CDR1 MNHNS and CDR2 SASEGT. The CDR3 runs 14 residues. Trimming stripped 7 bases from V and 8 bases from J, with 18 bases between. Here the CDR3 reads CASTPISQNDEQFF. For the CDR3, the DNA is TGTGCCAGCACCCCGATTAGCCAGAATGATGAGCAGTTCTTC.

CDR3 amino acids: CASSLRPGLAGNEQFF. CDR3 sequence (DNA): TGTGCCAGCAGTTTAAGGCCGGGACTAGCGGGTAATGAGCAGTTCTTC. The gene calls are TRBV27 and TRBJ2-1; 12 positions agree with TRBD2. The CDR3 spans 16 residues. The ends lost 2 bases at V and 7 bases at J; junction bases unmatched: 6. Germline CDR1 is MNHEY and CDR2 is SMNVEV (reference sequence).

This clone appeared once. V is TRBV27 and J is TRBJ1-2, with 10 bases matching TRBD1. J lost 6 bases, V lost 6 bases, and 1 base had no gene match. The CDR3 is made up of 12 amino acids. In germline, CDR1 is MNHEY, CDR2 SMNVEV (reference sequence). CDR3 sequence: CASRTGGNGYTF. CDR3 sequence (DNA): TGTGCCAGCAGGACAGGGGGCAATGGCTACACCTTC.